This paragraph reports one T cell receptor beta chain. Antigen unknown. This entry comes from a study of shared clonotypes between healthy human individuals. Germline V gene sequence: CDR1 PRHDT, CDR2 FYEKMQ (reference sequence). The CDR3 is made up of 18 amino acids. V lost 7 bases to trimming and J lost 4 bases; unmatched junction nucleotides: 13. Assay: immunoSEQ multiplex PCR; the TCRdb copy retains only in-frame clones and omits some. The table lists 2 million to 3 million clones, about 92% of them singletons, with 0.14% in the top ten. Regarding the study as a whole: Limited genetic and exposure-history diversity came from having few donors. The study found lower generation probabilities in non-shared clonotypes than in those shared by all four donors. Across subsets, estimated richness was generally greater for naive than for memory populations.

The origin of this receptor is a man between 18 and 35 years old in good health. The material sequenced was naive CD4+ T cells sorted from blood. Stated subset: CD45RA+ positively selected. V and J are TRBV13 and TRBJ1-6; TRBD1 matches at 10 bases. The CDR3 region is CASTGTGELKGYNSPLHF. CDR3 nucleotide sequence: TGTGCCAGCACCGGGACAGGGGAACTTAAAGGTTATAATTCACCCCTCCACTTT.